This T cell receptor beta chain was sequenced for a study of T cells after yellow fever vaccination. Study outcomes and limitations: The secondary T-cell response peaked on day 5, not day 15, but was weaker.

At least ten counts were recorded for this clonotype. Its antigen remains unknown. Conversion of TCR transcripts into cDNA relied on 5'RACE template switching, which added a universal primer site and UMIs. TCRdb independently ran MiXCR on the 5' RACE reads; one entry per CDR3 protein. The repertoire holds about 30,000 distinct CDR3 sequences, with about 4.4% as singletons. This CDR3 contains 13 residues. The germline V gene encodes CDR1 MNHEY and CDR2 SMNVEV (reference sequence). With 4 bases removed from V and 4 bases from J, the gap between germline ends came to 11 bases. The chain combines TRBV27 with TRBJ2-7; no clear D. The source material was CD8+ T cells sorted from PBMCs, sampled 5 days after the yellow fever booster vaccination. This clonotype was sampled from a man aged 25 to 40 who received the YFV17D yellow fever vaccine. The CDR3 loop is CASSSSLGYEQYF. CDR3 DNA: TGTGCCAGCAGTTCCTCTCTGGGGTACGAGCAGTACTTC.